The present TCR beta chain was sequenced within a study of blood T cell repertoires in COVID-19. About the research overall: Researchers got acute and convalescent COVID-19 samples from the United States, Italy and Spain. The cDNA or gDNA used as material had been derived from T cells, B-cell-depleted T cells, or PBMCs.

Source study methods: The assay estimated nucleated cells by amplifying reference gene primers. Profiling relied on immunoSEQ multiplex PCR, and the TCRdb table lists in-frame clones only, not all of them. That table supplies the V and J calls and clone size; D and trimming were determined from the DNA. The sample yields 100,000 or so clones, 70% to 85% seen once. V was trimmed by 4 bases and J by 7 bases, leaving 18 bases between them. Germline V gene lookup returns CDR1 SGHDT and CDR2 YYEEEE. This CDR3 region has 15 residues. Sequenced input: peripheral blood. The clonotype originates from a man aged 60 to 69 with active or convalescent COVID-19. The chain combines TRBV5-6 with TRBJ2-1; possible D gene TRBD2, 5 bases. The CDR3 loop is CASSPLTSRGNEQFF. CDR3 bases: TGTGCCAGCAGCCCACTAACCTCCCGAGGGAATGAGCAGTTCTTC.